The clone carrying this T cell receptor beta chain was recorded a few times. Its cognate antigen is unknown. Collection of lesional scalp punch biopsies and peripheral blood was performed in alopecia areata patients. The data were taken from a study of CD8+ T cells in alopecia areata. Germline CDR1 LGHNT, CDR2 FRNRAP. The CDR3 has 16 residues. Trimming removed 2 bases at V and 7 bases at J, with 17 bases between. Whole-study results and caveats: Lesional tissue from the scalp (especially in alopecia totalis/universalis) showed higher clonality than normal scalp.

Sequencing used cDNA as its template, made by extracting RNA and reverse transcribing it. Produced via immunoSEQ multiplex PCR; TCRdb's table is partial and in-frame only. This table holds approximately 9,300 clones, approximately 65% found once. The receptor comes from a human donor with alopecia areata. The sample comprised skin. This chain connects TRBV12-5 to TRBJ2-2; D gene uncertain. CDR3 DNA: TGTGCTAGTGGTTTGAGTTTTTCGTCCGTTGGCGGGGAGCTGTTTTTT. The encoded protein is CASGLSFSSVGGELFF.